Shown below are 29 T cell receptor beta chains from a single sample sequenced in a study. TCRdb independently ran MiXCR on the RT-PCR reads; one entry per CDR3 protein. Among hundreds of thousands of distinct CDR3 sequences listed, around 14% were seen once. Sequenced input: memory CD4+ T cells from blood. The receptors were sampled from a female donor in good health, serving as a healthy control.

CDR3 residues: CASSHPTGHTEAFF. CDR3 coding DNA: TGTGCCAGCAGCCACCCGACAGGGCACACTGAAGCTTTCTTT. This chain links TRBV28 with TRBJ1-1, with TRBD1 matching over 7 bases. Trimming cost V 6 bases and J 3 bases; bases outside gene matches: 7. Germline values: CDR1 MDHEN, CDR2 SYDVKM. The CDR3 is made up of 14 amino acids.

The J gene is TRBJ1-2, the V gene TRBV7-2; a weak D match, TRBD1 (5 bases). CDR1 is SGHTA, CDR2 FQGNSA, per germline. V dropped 5 bases and J dropped 8 bases, with 15 bases sitting between them. The CDR3 length is 13 residues. DNA for the CDR3: TGTGCCAGCAGCCCCCAGGCGGGGGGAGGCTACACCTTC. Its protein is CASSPQAGGGYTF.

CDR3 DNA sequence: TGCAGTGCTAGACACAACCACGAGCAGTACTTC. Translated, it gives CSARHNHEQYF. The chain carries TRBV20-1 and TRBJ2-7; no clear D. This CDR3 is 11 amino acids long. Looked up from germline, CDR1 is DFQATT and CDR2 is SNEGSKA (reference sequence). V shed 2 bases and J shed 5 bases, with 7 bases lying between them.

The chain couples TRBV11-3 to TRBJ2-2; possible D gene TRBD2, 6 bases. CDR3 size: 17 residues. V was pared by 3 bases and J by 3 bases, with 17 bases between. Looked up from germline, CDR1 is SGHNT and CDR2 is YENEEA. CDR3 in amino acids: CASSLGGPAGHTGELFF. Written as DNA, the CDR3 is TGTGCCAGCAGCTTGGGAGGTCCGGCGGGACACACCGGGGAGCTGTTTTTT.

Regarding this clonotype: One end of the junction does not line up with germline, which may come from a read error. The rearrangement joins TRBV12-5 to TRBJ2-1; no definite D call. CDR1 is LGHNT, CDR2 FRNRAP, per germline. The CDR3 sequence is 13 residues long. CDR3 region: CASGATRVSLPRF. The DNA for the CDR3 is TGTGCTAGTGGTGCAACCCGGGTCAGTCTTCCCCGCTTC.

This clonotype was counted many times. The chain has TRBV6-5 and TRBJ1-1; D is undetermined. The CDR3 extends over 11 amino acids. Germline V gene sequence: CDR1 MNHEY, CDR2 SVGAGI. V lost 7 bases, J lost 4 bases, and 7 bases lay in between. The CDR3 region has the DNA TGTGCCAGCACAAGTCTCACTGAAGCTTTCTTT. It is translated as CASTSLTEAFF.

This clonotype appeared a few times. The V and J genes are TRBV12-3 or TRBV12-4 and TRBJ2-1; 16 bases match TRBD2. The ends lost 7 bases at V and 9 bases at J; junction bases unmatched: 6. The CDR3 contains 15 residues. The CDR3 sequence: CASTPGLAGGGEQFF. CDR3 bases: TGTGCCAGCACCCCGGGACTAGCGGGGGGGGGTGAGCAGTTCTTC.

The chain recombines TRBV12-3 or TRBV12-4 with TRBJ1-2, with D uncertain. The CDR3 covers 14 residues. Trimming removed 4 bases from V and 7 bases from J, with 16 bases in between. The CDR3 loop reads CASSSLGGLGGYTF. In DNA, the CDR3 is TGTGCCAGCAGTTCTCTAGGAGGGCTTGGTGGCTACACCTTC.

The V gene is TRBV5-4, the J gene TRBJ2-7; 8 nucleotides line up with TRBD2. CDR1 SGHNT and CDR2 YYREEE come from the germline V gene (reference sequence). The CDR3 consists of 15 residues. Unmatched junction bases numbered 8, after V lost 1 base and J lost 5 bases. The CDR3 sequence: CASSLYQAGVNEQYF. Written as DNA, the CDR3 is TGTGCCAGCAGCTTGTATCAAGCGGGAGTAAACGAGCAGTACTTC.

This clonotype has at least ten counts. V is TRBV29-1 and J is TRBJ2-1; possibly TRBD2 for D (6 bases). Germline V gene lookup returns CDR1 SQVTM and CDR2 ANQGSEA. The CDR3 extends over 16 amino acids. V lost 0 bases to trimming and J lost 3 bases, with 15 bases between them. The CDR3 spells CSVEDRGLAIYNEQFF. The CDR3 bases are TGCAGCGTTGAAGATCGAGGCCTAGCGATCTACAATGAGCAGTTCTTC.

The DNA for the CDR3 is TGTGCCACCCAGCGGGGGGGCGAAGGAGATACGCAGTATTTT. Encoded protein: CATQRGGEGDTQYF. The chain carries TRBV10-3 and TRBJ2-3; 10 bases line up with TRBD2. V shed 10 bases and J 5 bases; nucleotides not matched to a gene: 9. The CDR3 has 14 residues. CDR1 ENHRY and CDR2 SYGVKD come from the germline V gene.

The gene calls are TRBV20-1 and TRBJ2-7, with D possibly matching TRBD1 (6 bases). Trimming stripped 3 bases from V and 2 bases from J, with 17 bases between. CDR1 and CDR2 from the germline V gene are DFQATT and SNEGSKA (reference sequence). CDR3 length: 15 amino acids. The CDR3 spells CSASRGTISTYEQYF. The CDR3 DNA reads TGCAGTGCTAGTAGGGGGACGATATCTACCTACGAGCAGTACTTC.

The table lists this clonotype with a few counts. The chain employs TRBV20-1 and TRBJ1-2; the match to TRBD1 covers 8 bases. The ends lost 2 bases at V and 2 bases at J; junction bases unmatched: 4. Germline V gene sequence: CDR1 DFQATT, CDR2 SNEGSKA (reference sequence). This CDR3 comprises 14 residues. The CDR3 here is CSARMDRVNYGYTF. The CDR3 DNA sequence: TGCAGTGCTAGAATGGACAGGGTGAACTATGGCTACACCTTC.

This clonotype was detected many times. The V and J genes are TRBV7-2 and TRBJ2-1; D gene ambiguous. This CDR3 contains 12 residues. The germline V gene has CDR1 SGHTA and CDR2 FQGNSA. The germline V and J ends were trimmed by 2 bases and 9 bases, with 8 bases remaining between them. The CDR3 DNA follows: TGTGCCAGCAGCTTACTCACTATTGAGCAGTTCTTC. Residues: CASSLLTIEQFF.

This clonotype occurred once. The chain is built from TRBV9 and TRBJ1-1; unclear D gene. The CDR3 is 17 amino acids. Germline lookup yields CDR1 SGDLS and CDR2 YYNGEE. V lost 0 bases, J lost 1 base, and 16 bases lay in between. CDR3 amino acids: CASSVAPTATQNTEAFF. As DNA, the CDR3 is TGTGCCAGCAGCGTAGCTCCCACAGCCACTCAGAACACTGAAGCTTTCTTT.

This clonotype was picked up many times. The V and J genes are TRBV5-6 and TRBJ1-1, with D possibly TRBD1 on 5 matching bases. The CDR3 is made up of 13 amino acids. V lost 0 bases to trimming and J lost 4 bases, with 7 bases between them. Germline assignment: CDR1 SGHDT and CDR2 YYEEEE. The CDR3 sequence: CASSLAGITEAFF. CDR3 DNA: TGTGCCAGCAGCTTGGCAGGGATCACTGAAGCTTTCTTT.

This clonotype has a handful of counts. The rearrangement links TRBV29-1 to TRBJ1-1, with unresolved D. Germline V gene data show CDR1 as SQVTM and CDR2 as ANQGSEA. The length of the CDR3 is 13 residues. The V and J ends lost 6 bases and 0 bases respectively, with 11 bases between them. CDR3 DNA sequence: TGCAGCGTACGACGGGAGATGAACACTGAAGCTTTCTTT. Translated: CSVRREMNTEAFF. The full variable domain, rest sourced from reference TRBV29-1 and TRBJ1-1, is SAVISQKPSRDICQRGTSLTIQCQVDSQVTMMFWYRQQPGQSLTLIATANQGSEATYESGFVIDKFPISRPNLTFSTLTVSNMSPEDSSIYLCSVRREMNTEAFFGQGTRLTVV.

In its sample, this clonotype was seen a few times. The rearrangement joins TRBV30 to TRBJ2-5; D gene uncertain. The V and J ends lost 5 bases and 1 base respectively, with 8 bases between them. The CDR3 length is 12 residues. CDR1 GTSNPN and CDR2 SVGIG come from the germline V gene (reference sequence). Written as DNA, the CDR3 is TGTGCCTGGCGCAGATTCCAAGAGACCCAGTACTTC. This gives the protein CAWRRFQETQYF.

The chain links TRBV5-1 to TRBJ2-1, with 10 bases that match TRBD2. The CDR3 covers 16 residues. V lost 0 bases, J lost 13 bases, and 13 bases stayed unmatched. Germline CDR1 reads SGHRS; CDR2 reads YFSETQ. CDR3 nucleotide sequence: TGCGCCAGCAGCTTGGGCCTCCTCACTAGCGGGAACTTTCAGTTCTTC. This gives the protein CASSLGLLTSGNFQFF.

The CDR3 DNA reads as TGCGCCAGCAGCCCACCAGACAGGAGTCCTGAAGCTTTCTTT. Translation gives CASSPPDRSPEAFF. V is TRBV4-1 and J is TRBJ1-1, with D possibly being TRBD1 (6 bases). The V end lost 4 bases, the J end lost 6 bases, and 15 bases lay between the germline ends. Germline CDR1 MGHRA, CDR2 YSYEKL. The CDR3 totals 14 residues.

This clonotype was recorded many times. V gene TRBV20-1 combines with J gene TRBJ2-3; D is undetermined. CDR1 is DFQATT and CDR2 is SNEGSKA in the germline V gene (reference sequence). V lost 5 bases, J lost 0 bases, and 15 bases lay in between. The CDR3 extends over 15 amino acids. CDR3 in amino acids: CSAPEHRTSTDTQYF. The CDR3 DNA is TGCAGTGCTCCGGAACACCGTACAAGCACAGATACGCAGTATTTT.

The table lists this clonotype with a few counts. V and J are TRBV24-1 and TRBJ1-5; D ambiguous. The germline V gene encodes CDR1 KGHDR and CDR2 SFDVKD. The germline V and J ends were trimmed by 10 bases and 5 bases, with 14 bases remaining between them. The CDR3 has 13 amino acids. CDR3: CATGGSWDQPQHF. CDR3 DNA: TGTGCCACTGGTGGATCTTGGGATCAGCCCCAGCATTTT.

A few counts support this clonotype. V gene TRBV20-1 combines with J gene TRBJ2-5, with TRBD2 matching 13 bases. This CDR3 region has 14 residues. Unmatched junction bases numbered 6, after V lost 6 bases and J lost 5 bases. CDR1 DFQATT and CDR2 SNEGSKA come from the germline V gene (reference sequence). The CDR3 coding sequence is TGCAGTGCCCTTAGGACTAGCGGGAGTGAGACCCAGTACTTC. Translation gives CSALRTSGSETQYF.

The chain is built from TRBV24-1 and TRBJ2-3; D is uncertain. The germline CDR1 and CDR2 sequences are KGHDR and SFDVKD. This CDR3 has 11 amino acids. Trimming shortened V by 9 bases and J by 6 bases, and 9 bases separated the two germline ends. CDR3 sequence (DNA): TGTGCCACCGGGAACTTTGATACGCAGTATTTT. Translated: CATGNFDTQYF.

The chain joins TRBV5-1 to TRBJ2-1, with D hard to call. This CDR3 has 17 amino acids. Germline V lookup: CDR1 SGHRS, CDR2 YFSETQ. Trimming stripped 0 bases from V and 1 base from J, with 14 bases between. CDR3: CASSLVPNGTSYNEQFF. The CDR3 DNA reads as TGCGCCAGCAGCTTGGTGCCTAACGGAACGTCCTACAATGAGCAGTTCTTC.

The chain carries TRBV18 and TRBJ1-1; D is undetermined. V dropped 8 bases and J dropped 1 base, with 11 bases sitting between them. Looked up from germline, CDR1 is KGHSH and CDR2 is LQKENI. This CDR3 contains 13 residues. The DNA of the CDR3 is TGTGCCAGCCAATACACGCCGAACACTGAAGCTTTCTTT. It codes for CASQYTPNTEAFF.

The gene calls are TRBV20-1 and TRBJ2-7; 9 nucleotides match TRBD2. Trimming cost V 3 bases and J 1 base; bases outside gene matches: 13. Per the germline V gene, CDR1 is DFQATT and CDR2 is SNEGSKA (reference sequence). This CDR3 spans 17 amino acids. The CDR3 loop reads CSASGGSASGESYEQYF. In DNA, the CDR3 is TGCAGTGCTAGCGGGGGTTCTGCTAGCGGGGAGTCCTACGAGCAGTACTTC.

This clonotype was detected many times. The J gene is TRBJ2-1, the V gene TRBV4-3; the D gene is possibly TRBD1 (5 bases). Germline-derived CDR1 and CDR2 are LGHNA and YSLEER. The CDR3 runs 16 residues. V was trimmed by 4 bases and J by 2 bases, leaving 15 bases between them. CDR3 amino acids: CASSRDSGATYNEQFF. Here the CDR3 DNA reads TGCGCCAGCAGCCGAGACAGTGGAGCTACCTACAATGAGCAGTTCTTC.

This clonotype was observed a handful of times. V and J are TRBV20-1 and TRBJ2-1, with TRBD2 identical over 13 bases. J gave up 9 bases and V 5 bases, and 7 bases lay outside the gene matches. Germline-derived CDR1 and CDR2 are DFQATT and SNEGSKA (reference sequence). This CDR3 is built from 14 residues. CDR3 region: CSADPTSGGGEQFF. In nucleotides, the CDR3 is TGCAGTGCTGACCCCACTAGCGGGGGGGGTGAGCAGTTCTTC.